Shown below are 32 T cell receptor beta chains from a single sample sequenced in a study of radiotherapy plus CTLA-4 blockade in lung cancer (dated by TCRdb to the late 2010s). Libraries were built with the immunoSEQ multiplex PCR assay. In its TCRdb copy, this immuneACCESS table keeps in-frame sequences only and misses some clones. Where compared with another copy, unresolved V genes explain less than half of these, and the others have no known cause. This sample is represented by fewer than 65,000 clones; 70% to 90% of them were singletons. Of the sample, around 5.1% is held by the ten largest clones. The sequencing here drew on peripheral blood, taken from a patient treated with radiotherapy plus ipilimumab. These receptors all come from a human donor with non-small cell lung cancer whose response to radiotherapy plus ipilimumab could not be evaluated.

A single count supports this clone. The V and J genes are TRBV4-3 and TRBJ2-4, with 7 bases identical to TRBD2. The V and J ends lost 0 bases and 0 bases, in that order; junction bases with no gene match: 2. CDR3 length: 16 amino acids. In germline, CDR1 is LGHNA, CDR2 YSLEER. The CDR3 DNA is TGCGCCAGCAGCCAAGAAACGGGAGGAGCCAAAAACATTCAGTACTTC. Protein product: CASSQETGGAKNIQYF.

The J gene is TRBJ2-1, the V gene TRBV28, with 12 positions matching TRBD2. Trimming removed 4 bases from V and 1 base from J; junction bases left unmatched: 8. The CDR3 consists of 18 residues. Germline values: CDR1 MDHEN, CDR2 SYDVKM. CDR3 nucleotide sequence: TGTGCCAGCAGTTGGGAGGGACTAGCGGGCCCATCCTACAATGAGCAGTTCTTC. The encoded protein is CASSWEGLAGPSYNEQFF.

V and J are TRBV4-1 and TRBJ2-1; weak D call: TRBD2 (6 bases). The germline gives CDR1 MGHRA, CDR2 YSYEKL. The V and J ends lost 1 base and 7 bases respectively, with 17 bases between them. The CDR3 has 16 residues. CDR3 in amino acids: CASSQGGGLPRNEQFF. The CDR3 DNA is TGCGCCAGCAGCCAAGGGGGAGGACTACCAAGGAATGAGCAGTTCTTC.

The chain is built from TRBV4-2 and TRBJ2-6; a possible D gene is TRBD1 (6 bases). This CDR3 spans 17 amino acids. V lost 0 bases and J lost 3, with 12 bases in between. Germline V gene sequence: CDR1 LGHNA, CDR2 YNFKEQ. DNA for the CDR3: TGTGCCAGCAGCCAAGATAGGGGGATTGGTGGGGCCAACGTCCTGACTTTC. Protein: CASSQDRGIGGANVLTF.

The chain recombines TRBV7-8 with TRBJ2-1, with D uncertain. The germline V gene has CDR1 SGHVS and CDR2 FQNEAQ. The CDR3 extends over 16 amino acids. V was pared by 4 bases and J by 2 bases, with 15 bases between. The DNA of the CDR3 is TGTGCCAGCAGCTCCAGAGAGGCGTCTACCTACAATGAGCAGTTCTTC. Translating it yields CASSSREASTYNEQFF.

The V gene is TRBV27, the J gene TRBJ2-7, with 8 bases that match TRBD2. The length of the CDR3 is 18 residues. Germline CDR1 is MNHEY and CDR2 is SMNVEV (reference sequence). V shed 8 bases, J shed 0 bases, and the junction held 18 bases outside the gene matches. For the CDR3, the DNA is TGTGCCAGCTGCTTCCCAGGGGCTACTAGCGGAGTCTCCTACGAGCAGTACTTC. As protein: CASCFPGATSGVSYEQYF.

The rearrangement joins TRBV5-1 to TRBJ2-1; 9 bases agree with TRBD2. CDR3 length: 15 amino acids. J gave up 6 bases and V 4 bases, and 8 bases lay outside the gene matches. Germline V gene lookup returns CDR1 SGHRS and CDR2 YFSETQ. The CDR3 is CASSITSGLFNEQFF. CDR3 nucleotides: TGCGCCAGCAGCATTACTAGCGGGCTCTTCAATGAGCAGTTCTTC.

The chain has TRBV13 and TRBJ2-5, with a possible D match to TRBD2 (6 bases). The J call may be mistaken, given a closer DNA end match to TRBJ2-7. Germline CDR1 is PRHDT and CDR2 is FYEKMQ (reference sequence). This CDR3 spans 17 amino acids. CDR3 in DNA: TGTGCCAGCAGTCTTACTTACGGGACTGACTCCCCCTACGAGCAGTACTTC. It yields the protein CASSLTYGTDSPYEQYF.

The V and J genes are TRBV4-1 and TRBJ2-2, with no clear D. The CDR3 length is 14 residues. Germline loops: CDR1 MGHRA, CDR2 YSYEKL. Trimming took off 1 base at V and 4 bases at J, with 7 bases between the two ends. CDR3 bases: TGCGCCAGCAGCCAAGTTGGCGGCACCGGGGAGCTGTTTTTT. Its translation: CASSQVGGTGELFF.

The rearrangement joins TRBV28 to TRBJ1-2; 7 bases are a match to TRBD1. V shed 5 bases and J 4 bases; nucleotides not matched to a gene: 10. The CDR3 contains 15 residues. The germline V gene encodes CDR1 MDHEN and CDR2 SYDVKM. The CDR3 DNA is TGTGCCAGCAGTCTAGGGGACAGCACCACCTATGGCTACACCTTC. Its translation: CASSLGDSTTYGYTF.

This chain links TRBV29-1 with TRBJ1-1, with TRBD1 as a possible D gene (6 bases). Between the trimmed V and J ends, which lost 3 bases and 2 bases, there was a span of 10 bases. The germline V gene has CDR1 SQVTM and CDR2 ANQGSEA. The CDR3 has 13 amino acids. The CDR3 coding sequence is TGCAGCGTTGACCGGGGGGCAAACACTGAAGCTTTCTTT. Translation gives CSVDRGANTEAFF.

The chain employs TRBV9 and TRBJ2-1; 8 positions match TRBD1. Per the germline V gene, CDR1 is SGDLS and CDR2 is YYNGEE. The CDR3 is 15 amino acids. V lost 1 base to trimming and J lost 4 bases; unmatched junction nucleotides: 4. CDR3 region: CASSVLTGGYNEQFF. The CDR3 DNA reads TGTGCCAGCAGCGTATTAACAGGGGGGTACAATGAGCAGTTCTTC.

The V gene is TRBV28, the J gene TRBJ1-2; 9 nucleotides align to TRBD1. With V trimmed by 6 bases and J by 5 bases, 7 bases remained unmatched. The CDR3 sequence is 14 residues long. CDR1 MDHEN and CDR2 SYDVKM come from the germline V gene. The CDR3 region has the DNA TGTGCCAGCAGCACAACAGGGGGCGTTTATGGCTACACCTTC. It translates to CASSTTGGVYGYTF.

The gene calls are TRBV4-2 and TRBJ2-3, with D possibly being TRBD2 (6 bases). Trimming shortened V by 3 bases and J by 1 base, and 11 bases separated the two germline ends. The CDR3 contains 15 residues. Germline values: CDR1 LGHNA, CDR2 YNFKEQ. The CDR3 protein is CASSHAPSGTDTQYF. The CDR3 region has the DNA TGTGCCAGCAGCCACGCTCCTAGCGGCACAGATACGCAGTATTTT.

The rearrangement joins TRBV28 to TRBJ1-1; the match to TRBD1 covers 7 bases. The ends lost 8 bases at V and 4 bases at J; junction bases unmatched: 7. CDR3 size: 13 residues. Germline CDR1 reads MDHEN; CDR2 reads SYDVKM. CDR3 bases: TGTGCCAGCGCCTTAGGGGGCGGCACTGAAGCTTTCTTT. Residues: CASALGGGTEAFF.

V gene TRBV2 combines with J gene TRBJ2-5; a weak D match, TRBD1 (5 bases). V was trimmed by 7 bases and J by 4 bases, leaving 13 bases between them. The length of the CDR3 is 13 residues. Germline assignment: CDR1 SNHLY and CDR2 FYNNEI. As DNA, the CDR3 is TGTGCCAGCACCTGGGGCCCAGGAGAGACCCAGTACTTC. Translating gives CASTWGPGETQYF.

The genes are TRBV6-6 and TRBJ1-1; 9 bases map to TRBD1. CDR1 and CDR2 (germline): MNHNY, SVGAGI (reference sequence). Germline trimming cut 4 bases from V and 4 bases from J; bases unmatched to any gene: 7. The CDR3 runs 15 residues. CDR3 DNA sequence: TGTGCCAGCAGTTCCAGGGGACAGGGAGGCACTGAAGCTTTCTTT. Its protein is CASSSRGQGGTEAFF.

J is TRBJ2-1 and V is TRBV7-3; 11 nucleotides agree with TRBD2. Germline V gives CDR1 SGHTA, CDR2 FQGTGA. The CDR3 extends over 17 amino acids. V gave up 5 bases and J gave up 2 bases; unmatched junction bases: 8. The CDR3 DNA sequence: TGTGCCAGCAGCACACGCGGGACTAGCGGACCCTACAATGAGCAGTTCTTC. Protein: CASSTRGTSGPYNEQFF. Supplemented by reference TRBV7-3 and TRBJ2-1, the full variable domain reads GAGVSQTPSNKVTEKGKYVELRCDPISGHTALYWYRQSLGQGPEFLIYFQGTGAADDSGLPNDRFFAVRPEGSVSTLKIQRTERGDSAVYLCASSTRGTSGPYNEQFFGPGTRLTVL.

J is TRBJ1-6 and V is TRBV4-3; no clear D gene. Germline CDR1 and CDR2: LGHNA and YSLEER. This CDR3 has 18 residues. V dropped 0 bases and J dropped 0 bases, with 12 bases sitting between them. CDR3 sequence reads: CASSQEPLSSSYNSPLHF. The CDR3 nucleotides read TGCGCCAGCAGCCAAGAACCCCTATCGAGCTCCTATAATTCACCCCTCCACTTT.

The CDR3, as DNA: TGCGCCAGCAGCCACCGACAGGGGAATGGCTACACCTTC. Amino acid sequence: CASSHRQGNGYTF. The rearrangement links TRBV4-1 to TRBJ1-2, with 8 positions matching TRBD1. Germline CDR1 MGHRA, CDR2 YSYEKL. The trim removed 3 bases at V and 6 bases at J, leaving 3 bases unmatched. CDR3 length: 13 amino acids.

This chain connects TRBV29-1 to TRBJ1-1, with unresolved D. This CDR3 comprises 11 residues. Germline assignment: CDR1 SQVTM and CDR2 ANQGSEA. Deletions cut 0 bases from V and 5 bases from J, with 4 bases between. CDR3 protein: CSVEDQTEAFF. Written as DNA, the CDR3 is TGCAGCGTTGAAGATCAGACTGAAGCTTTCTTT.

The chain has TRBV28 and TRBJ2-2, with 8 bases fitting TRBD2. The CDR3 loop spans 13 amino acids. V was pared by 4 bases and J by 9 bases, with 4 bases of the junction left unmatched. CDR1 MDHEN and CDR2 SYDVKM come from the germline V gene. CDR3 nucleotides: TGTGCCAGCAGTTCTTTAGCGGGAAGGGAGCTGTTTTTT. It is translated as CASSSLAGRELFF.

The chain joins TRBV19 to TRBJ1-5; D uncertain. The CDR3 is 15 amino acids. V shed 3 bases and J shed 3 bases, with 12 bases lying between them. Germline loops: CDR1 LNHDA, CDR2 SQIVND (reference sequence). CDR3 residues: CASSMGRQNNQPQHF. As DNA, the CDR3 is TGTGCCAGTAGTATGGGGAGACAAAACAATCAGCCCCAGCATTTT.

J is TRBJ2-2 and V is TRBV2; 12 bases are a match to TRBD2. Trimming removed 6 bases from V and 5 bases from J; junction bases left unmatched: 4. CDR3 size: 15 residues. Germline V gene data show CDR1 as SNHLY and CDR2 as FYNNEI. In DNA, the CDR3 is TGTGCCAGCAGGCCGACTAGCGGGGGTACCGGGGAGCTGTTTTTT. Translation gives CASRPTSGGTGELFF. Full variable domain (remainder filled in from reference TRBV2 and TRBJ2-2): EPEVTQTPSHQVTQMGQEVILRCVPISNHLYFYWYRQILGQKVEFLVSFYNNEISEKSEIFDDQFSVERPDGSNFTLKIRSTKLEDSAMYFCASRPTSGGTGELFFGEGSRLTVL.

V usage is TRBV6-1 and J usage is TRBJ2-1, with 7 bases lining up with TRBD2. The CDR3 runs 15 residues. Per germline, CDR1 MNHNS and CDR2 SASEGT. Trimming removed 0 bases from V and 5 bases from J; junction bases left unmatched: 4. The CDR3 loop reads CASSEAGTNNNEQFF. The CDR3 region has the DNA TGTGCCAGCAGTGAAGCCGGGACTAACAACAATGAGCAGTTCTTC.

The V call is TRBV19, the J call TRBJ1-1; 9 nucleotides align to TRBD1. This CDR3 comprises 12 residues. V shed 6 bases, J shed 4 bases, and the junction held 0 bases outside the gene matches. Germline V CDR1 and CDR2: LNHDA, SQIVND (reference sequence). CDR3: CASRDRGTEAFF. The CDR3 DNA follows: TGTGCCAGTAGGGACAGGGGCACTGAAGCTTTCTTT.

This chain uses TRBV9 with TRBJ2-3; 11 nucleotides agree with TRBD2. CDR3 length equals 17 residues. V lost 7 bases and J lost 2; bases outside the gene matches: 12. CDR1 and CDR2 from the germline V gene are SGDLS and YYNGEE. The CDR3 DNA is TGTGCCAGCTCCCACGGGACTAGCGGAACTTACACAGATACGCAGTATTTT. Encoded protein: CASSHGTSGTYTDTQYF.

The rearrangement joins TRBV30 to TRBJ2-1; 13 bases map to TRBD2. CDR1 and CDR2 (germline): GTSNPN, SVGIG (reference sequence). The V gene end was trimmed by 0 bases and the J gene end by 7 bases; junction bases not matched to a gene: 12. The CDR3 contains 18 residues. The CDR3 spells CAWSVGLAGDHKRNEQFF. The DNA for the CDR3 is TGTGCCTGGAGTGTCGGACTAGCGGGAGACCACAAACGGAATGAGCAGTTCTTC.

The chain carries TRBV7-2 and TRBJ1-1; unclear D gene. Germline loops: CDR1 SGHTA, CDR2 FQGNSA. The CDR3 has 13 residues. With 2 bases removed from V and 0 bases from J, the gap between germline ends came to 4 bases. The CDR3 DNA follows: TGTGCCAGCAGCTTATCTGTGAACACTGAAGCTTTCTTT. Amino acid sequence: CASSLSVNTEAFF.

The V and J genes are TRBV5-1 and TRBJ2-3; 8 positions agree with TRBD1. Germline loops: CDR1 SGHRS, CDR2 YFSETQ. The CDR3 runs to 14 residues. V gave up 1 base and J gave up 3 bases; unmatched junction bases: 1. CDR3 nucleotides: TGCGCCAGCAGCTTGAGGACAGGGACAGATACGCAGTATTTT. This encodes CASSLRTGTDTQYF.

CDR3 sequence (DNA): TGTGCCACCAGCACCCCGCGGCGTGGAGGTAGCACAGATACGCAGTATTTT. It is translated as CATSTPRRGGSTDTQYF. This chain joins TRBV15 and TRBJ2-3, with D possibly being TRBD2 (5 bases). The germline CDR1 and CDR2 sequences are LNHNV and YYDKDF (reference sequence). There are 17 residues in the CDR3. V lost 4 bases to trimming and J lost 0 bases, with 17 bases between them.

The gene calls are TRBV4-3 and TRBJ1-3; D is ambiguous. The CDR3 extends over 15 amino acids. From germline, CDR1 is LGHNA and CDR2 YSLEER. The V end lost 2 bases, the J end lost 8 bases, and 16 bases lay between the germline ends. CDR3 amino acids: CASSQISLHGDTIYF. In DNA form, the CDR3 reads TGCGCCAGCAGCCAAATAAGTCTCCACGGGGACACCATATATTTT.